This T cell receptor beta chain emerged from a study of Ad26.COV2.S vaccination and SARS-CoV-2 variants. Broader study findings: Substantial post-vaccination breadth of spike-specific CD8+ and CD4+ T cell responses was reported.

Data came from immunoSEQ multiplex PCR; TCRdb stores just in-frame clones and leaves some out. This table holds under 500,000 clones, 92% found once. Germline V lookup: CDR1 MNHEY, CDR2 SVGEGT. V was trimmed by 5 bases and J by 12 bases, leaving 23 bases between them. This CDR3 has 15 residues. The treatment is: over 15 received Ad26.COV2.S at low or high dose, single or two shots; a few received placebo; per-sample allocation not given. Following the first vaccine or placebo injection, samples were taken on day 63. For this clone: The antigen is not known.

This clonotype originated in a person between 18 and 59 years old who received the Ad26.COV2.S COVID-19 vaccine or a placebo. This rearrangement joins TRBV6-2 or TRBV6-3 to TRBJ2-1, with D possibly TRBD2 on 6 matching bases. The starting material was peripheral blood, obtained in a trial of Ad26.COV2.S vaccine versus placebo. The chain's CDR3 is CASSPTDGGIGRQFF. The CDR3 coding sequence is TGTGCCAGCAGTCCCACCGACGGGGGAATTGGGCGGCAGTTCTTC.